The clone carrying this T cell receptor beta chain has a handful of counts. Its matching antigen is unknown. Sequence at one end of the junction differs from germline and may be a read error. This specimen comes from a study of naive and memory T cell subsets. Study-wide results and caveats: The RNA method is potentially sensitive to activation and differentiation changes.

Germline V gene data show CDR1 as MNHNY and CDR2 as SVGAGI (reference sequence). The CDR3 is 16 amino acids. Ligated cDNA underwent four rounds of PCR with nested alpha and beta constant region primers and SP2. Alpha and beta constant region primers primed reverse transcription for blood and skin samples. MiXCR was run by TCRdb on the 5' RACE reads, yielding one entry per CDR3 protein. In the table there are about 62,000 distinct CDR3 sequences, around 8% of which are singletons. TCR cDNA received a 3' ligated oligonucleotide that carried a UMI. Whole blood, approximately 2.3 ml, came from adult healthy volunteers. Cells were not sorted; total RNA input targeted roughly 1 to 1000 ng.

The V gene is TRBV6-6, the J gene TRBJ1-6; 9 positions match TRBD1. The receptor was derived from a female donor in good health. CDR3 sequence reads: CASSYAGTGLDSPLNF. Written as DNA, the CDR3 is TGTGCCAGCAGTTACGCCGGGACAGGGTTAGATTCACCCCTCAACTTT.